The T cell receptor (beta chain) described here comes from a study of cytomegalovirus exposure and HLA in healthy donors (dated 2017 in TCRdb). Background on the whole study: An earlier analysis of around 600 of the donors reported 250 to 350 Gb of sequence data and 100 million to 140 million unique TCR beta sequences from about 180 million T cells. In addition to the first cohort of roughly 670 subjects, a separate validation cohort of 120 different subjects was used. Roughly 5 DR-DQ haplotypes were handled as single units for association and clustering, since linkage in the cohort was strong. The study used immunosequencing to profile the T cell repertoires of approximately 650 subjects and linked those repertoires to cytomegalovirus serostatus. Of the approximately 400 genotyped donors, 81% fell in the genetic ancestry cluster associated with self-reported Caucasian donors. An earlier analysis of 450 to 750 of the donors used high-throughput TCR beta sequencing to judge whether each TCR beta V gene segment behaved as functional or pseudogenic. The number of donors typed differed by locus, with 629-630 for A, B, C, DRB1 and DQB1, roughly 550 for DQA1, over 600 for DPA1, and around 450 for DPB1. In a later analysis, previously published TCR beta repertoires from 550 to 700 donors were re-analyzed and high-resolution HLA genotyping was added so that TCR occurrence patterns could be studied. Donor age, sex, ethnicity and CMV serostatus were compiled alongside the repertoire data. The later analysis used no new phenotypic data to find candidate immune exposures, relying instead on TCR beta sequences and their occurrence across donors. The study aimed to test whether cataloging public T cell receptors could reveal signatures of past pathogen exposure. In a later genetic analysis, genome-wide SNP genotypes for 398 of the 666 donors were used, and that subset was treated as a discovery cohort. An early release covering 500 to 750 HLA-typed donors comprised about 320 gigabases of sequencing data and roughly 86 million unique TCR sequences. Both class I and class II loci were covered by HLA typing, at four-digit resolution. Across 300 to 500 genotyped donors of the cohort, an average of roughly 230,000 unique TCR beta nucleotide sequences per donor were sequenced, and around 20% of those sequences were non-productive. All discovery cohort repertoires had been generated using a single sequencing platform. High-throughput TCR immunosequencing, statistical association of individual TCRs with disease status, and machine learning were combined to predict cytomegalovirus infection status. Study-level results and caveats: A further reported finding was that TCR beta sequences accurately predicted the HLA-A and HLA-B alleles for most subjects in the first cohort. Some IMGT-functional V segments, including TRBV6-2 and TRBV6-3, could not be distinguished by the 87-base-pair reads and were therefore excluded. A few of the identified cytomegalovirus-associated TCR beta chains were confirmed in vitro to be specific for cytomegalovirus antigens. A group of highly shared sequence variants was considered likely to be a technical artifact of the sequencing pipeline. In the study, around 150 TCR beta chains were listed as associated with cytomegalovirus. Immune exposure information for the cohort was limited to CMV serostatus. According to the authors, the approach could potentially be generalized to other disease states and immunological phenotypes. Only TCR beta chains were sequenced in this cohort, and the absence of alpha or paired-chain data limited detectable features. The earlier analysis of around 600 of the donors excluded about 16 rarely observed V segments, including chromosome 9 orphons, because counts were too low. When HLA alleles, especially DR and DQ, strongly co-occurred, TCR associations were difficult to assign to individual alleles. In a later analysis, HLA-associated TCR beta chains were found to be more clonally expanded and to have lower generation probabilities than equally common non-associated chains. The presence/absence analyses assumed that sequencing depth was roughly uniform across donors, and that assumption may not be true. A later analysis found that TCR association rates varied across HLA loci, with DRB1 alleles showing the most associated TCRs and HLA-C alleles the fewest. Broadly in line with IMGT annotations, most TCR beta V segments showed up in productive rearrangements about 90% or about 30% of the time in an earlier analysis of 587 of the donors. Because HLA typing was unavailable for some donors at each locus, only the typed subset was used in association tests. A later analysis found that most CMV-associated TCR beta chains appeared HLA-restricted, with HLA associations seemingly driven largely by CMV exposure. Cytomegalovirus status was reported to be diagnosed by the classifier with high specificity and sensitivity in both the original and validation cohorts. Correlated functional status among segregating V segments might reflect linkage disequilibrium, but an unknown experimental factor could not be ruled out. Specific HLA alleles were associated with 15,000 to 20,000 TCR beta sequences at a false discovery rate of 0.05 in a later analysis. Most TCR sequences were seen in very few donors, while some public TCRs were found in many individuals. According to a later analysis, parvovirus B19, influenza, CMV and Epstein-Barr virus appeared linked to several top co-occurrence clusters. According to a later genetic analysis, donors in an Asian-associated ancestry cluster had fewer N-insertions in productive TCRs than the approximately 630-donor mean. A later genetic analysis associated a missense DCLRE1C variant with V-gene and J-gene trimming of TCR beta chains, and an independent cohort replicated the association.

For CDR1 and CDR2, the germline V gene lists SGHTS and YDEGEE. V is pared back by 1 base and J by 11 bases, with 13 bases lying between the germline termini. Including the terminal cysteine and phenylalanine, the CDR3 comprises 14 residues. Only the CDR3 part of the read is kept: 42 bases, read in frame from the first base. As to this clone: The antigen it recognizes is unknown. No quality values exist for individual bases; no much larger clone is one base distant.

The cohort comprised around 700 healthy bone marrow donors. At the time of sampling, all cohort members were nominally healthy, though unrecorded immune exposures were likely present. The donor was CMV seronegative and was included in the group of around 320 seronegative cohort members. A peripheral blood sample was collected from each donor, and TCR beta sequencing was performed on peripheral blood mononuclear cells. Genomic DNA extraction from the blood cell samples was performed with the Qiagen DNeasy Blood Extraction Kit. The receptor library was made with the immunoSEQ multiplex PCR assay. For the multiplex PCR, a mixture combining 60 forward primers for TCR Vbeta segments and 13 reverse primers for TCR Jbeta segments was used. A multiplex PCR assay on genomic DNA amplified the CDR3 region of rearranged TCR beta genes. The amplified TCR beta libraries were sequenced on the Illumina HiSeq System as 87-base-pair reads. As for the original processing: A later analysis tallied 75 million to 95 million unique TCR beta chains across the 650 to 750 repertoires, and some 10 million of those chains were shared by two or more donors. Raw reads were error-corrected and collapsed into unique sequences by a nearest-neighbor algorithm in which closely related sequences were merged to remove PCR and sequencing errors. V, D and J gene segments were assigned by aligning CDR3 sequences to IMGT reference sequences. For a sequence to be retained, at least a six-nucleotide match to both a V gene segment and a J gene segment was required. A rearrangement was called productive if the CDR3 had no stop codons and remained in frame with V and J, and every other rearrangement was called non-productive. Following IMGT convention, CDR3 was defined as the stretch from the second conserved V-encoded cysteine to the conserved J-encoded phenylalanine. The earlier analysis of 450 to 750 of the donors excluded any sequence lacking an unambiguous match to a single V gene segment. An earlier analysis of some 500 of the donors classified V segments as functional when productive rearrangements were above 56.7% and as segregating when the standard deviation between donors was above 5%. A statistical classification framework was built to diagnose cytomegalovirus status from the catalog of TCR beta chain sequences. V and J gene assignment, in a later analysis, came from comparing TCR nucleotide sequences with IMGT/GENE-DB human TR gene sequences. Using the TCRdist pipeline, a later analysis assigned CDR3 sequences along with most-parsimonious VDJ recombination scenarios. In a later analysis, each TCR beta chain was defined by its CDR3 amino acid sequence together with its V-gene family, and reads without a unique V-gene family were excluded. As a way to deal with suspected cross-contamination and a sequencing artifact, a later analysis dropped 640 or so nucleotide sequences that were highly shared and had low generation probability. In a later analysis, a clonal expansion index for each public chain was calculated from normalized within-repertoire ranks of inferred template counts. In a later analysis, generation probabilities were computed with a VDJ recombination model fitted to out-of-frame rearrangements, and the resulting probabilities were checked against IGoR. A later analysis scored TCR-TCR, TCR-HLA and TCR-CMV co-occurrence with hypergeometric tests, applying a repertoire-size bias correction to TCR pairs. A later analysis estimated false discovery rates by permuting HLA or CMV assignments 20 times. In a later analysis, co-occurring TCRs were grouped using DBSCAN, with TCRdist sequence similarity added in when clustering inside HLA-allele-positive subsets. For co-occurrence clustering, repertoires with fewer than 30,000 or more than 120,000 public chains were excluded, along with about five repertoires with anomalous nucleotide sharing. TCRdb provides this immuneACCESS table in a form limited to in-frame rearrangements. Some clones are lacking; in checked studies, under half of them reflect an unresolved V gene, and why the rest are absent is not known. Clonal size and the V and J genes are those of that table, whereas D and trimming came from the DNA. The sample table contains under 200,000 clones; only one count was recorded for 75% to 90% of them. Of the sample, approximately 0.8% is held by the ten largest clones.

The clonotype was recovered from a woman aged 18-30 years in good health and CMV-seronegative. Sequenced material: PBMCs. The chain uses TRBV5-8 and TRBJ1-6, with TRBD1 as a weak D call on 6 bases. The CDR3 protein sequence reads: CASSLKGVLTPLHF. The DNA sequence follows: TGTGCCAGCAGCTTGAAGGGGGTTTTAACACCCCTCCACTTT.